The 14 T cell receptor beta chains presented below share a single source sample, sequenced in a study of shared clonotypes between healthy human individuals. Naive CD8 populations comprised CD45RO-negative cells positively selected for CCR7, excluding terminally differentiated effector memory CD45RA+ cells. The repertoire was sequenced with immunoSEQ multiplex PCR; TCRdb's copy has only in-frame clones and lacks some. The sample carries around 2,000,000 clones, approximately 95% recorded once. Sequencing was done on a sample of naive CD8+ T cells sorted from blood. The receptors shown here come from a man aged 18 to 30 in good health.

The chain recombines TRBV6-1 with TRBJ2-5; 7 nucleotides line up with TRBD1. V gave up 4 bases and J gave up 5 bases; unmatched junction bases: 13. The CDR3 sequence is 16 residues long. Germline-derived CDR1 and CDR2 are MNHNS and SASEGT. CDR3 nucleotides: TGTGCCAGCAGTGCAGAAGGATACAGGGGACGGGAGACCCAGTACTTC. Residues: CASSAEGYRGRETQYF.

The V call is TRBV27, the J call TRBJ2-7; D might be TRBD2 (6 bases). Per the germline V gene, CDR1 is MNHEY and CDR2 is SMNVEV (reference sequence). This CDR3 region has 14 residues. V was trimmed by 6 bases and J by 2 bases, leaving 14 bases between them. In nucleotides, the CDR3 is TGTGCCAGCAGGGCGGGACTGGGGCCCTACGAGCAGTACTTC. Encoded protein: CASRAGLGPYEQYF.

Concerning this clone itself: At the DNA level, this CDR3 is encoded by other sequences in the same sample as well. The rearrangement links TRBV29-1 to TRBJ2-2, with D perhaps given as TRBD1 or TRBD2 (5 bases each). V lost 3 bases and J lost 6, with 5 bases in between. The length of the CDR3 is 11 residues. Germline lookup yields CDR1 SQVTM and CDR2 ANQGSEA. The CDR3: CSVEGPGELFF. The CDR3 region has the DNA TGCAGCGTTGAGGGACCCGGGGAGCTGTTTTTT.

This chain joins TRBV4-3 and TRBJ2-1; a possible D gene is TRBD1 (7 bases). V lost 0 bases to trimming and J lost 9 bases, with 15 bases between them. Germline V gene lookup returns CDR1 LGHNA and CDR2 YSLEER. The CDR3 is 15 amino acids. This CDR3 is CASSQDQGGQGEQFF. The CDR3 DNA reads TGCGCCAGCAGCCAAGATCAGGGGGGCCAGGGTGAGCAGTTCTTC.

The chain couples TRBV13 to TRBJ1-4; 7 bases are a match to TRBD1. The CDR3 covers 15 residues. Germline-derived CDR1 and CDR2 are PRHDT and FYEKMQ (reference sequence). Germline trimming cut 5 bases from V and 5 bases from J; bases unmatched to any gene: 8. The CDR3 bases are TGTGCCAGCAGCCCTACAGGGGAGTTGAATGAAAAACTGTTTTTT. Its translation is CASSPTGELNEKLFF.

V and J are TRBV27 and TRBJ1-1, with 8 bases lining up with TRBD1. Per germline, CDR1 MNHEY and CDR2 SMNVEV (reference sequence). J gave up 4 bases and V 5 bases, and 6 bases lay outside the gene matches. CDR3 length equals 14 residues. As DNA, the CDR3 is TGTGCCAGCAGTGCGATAACAGGGGGCACTGAAGCTTTCTTT. This codes for CASSAITGGTEAFF.

This chain joins TRBV4-1 and TRBJ1-5, with D perhaps matching TRBD1 (5 bases). V lost 2 bases and J 6 bases, leaving 17 bases between the germline ends. Germline CDR1 and CDR2: MGHRA and YSYEKL. The CDR3 has 16 residues. In DNA, the CDR3 is TGCGCCAGCAGCCAAAATCAGGGAGAAACATTTCAGCCCCAGCATTTT. Translated: CASSQNQGETFQPQHF.

V usage is TRBV21-1 and J usage is TRBJ2-7; TRBD1, as called in the table, went unchecked against the DNA. TRBV21-1 is a pseudogene segment. The CDR3 length is 14 residues. The DNA of the CDR3 is TGTGCCAGCAGCAAAGACAAGGGGCGTAACGAGCAGTACTTC. Residues: CASSKDKGRNEQYF.

This clone occurred once. The chain couples TRBV23-1 to TRBJ2-7; 8 positions match TRBD1. TRBV23-1 has ORF status, its function being uncertain. V lost 1 base to trimming and J lost 5 bases; unmatched junction nucleotides: 16. CDR3 length equals 18 residues. This CDR3 reads CASSQYTNRTGSRDEQYF. In nucleotides, the CDR3 is TGCGCCAGCAGTCAATACACAAATCGGACAGGGTCACGGGACGAGCAGTACTTC.

A single count supports this clone. CDR3 nucleotide sequence: TGTGCCAGCAGCTCAATAGATACCGGGACAGGGGCTGAAAAACTGTTTTTT. It translates to CASSSIDTGTGAEKLFF. The chain is built from TRBV5-4 and TRBJ1-4, with 10 bases matching TRBD1. Germline assignment: CDR1 SGHNT and CDR2 YYREEE (reference sequence). V shed 3 bases and J 7 bases; nucleotides not matched to a gene: 12. The CDR3 totals 17 residues.

The chain recombines TRBV13 with TRBJ2-7; D is perhaps TRBD2 (6 bases). V was shortened by 5 bases and J by 0 bases, with 14 bases between the two germline ends. The CDR3 is made up of 15 amino acids. Germline V gene sequence: CDR1 PRHDT, CDR2 FYEKMQ (reference sequence). CDR3 in DNA: TGTGCCAGCAGCGGGGGGACGGAAAGCTCCTACGAGCAGTACTTC. Translated, it gives CASSGGTESSYEQYF.

This clone has more than one count but fewer than ten. The V gene is TRBV27, the J gene TRBJ1-6; D not resolved. From germline, CDR1 is MNHEY and CDR2 SMNVEV (reference sequence). Deletions cut 3 bases from V and 10 bases from J, with 13 bases between. This CDR3 is built from 14 residues. The CDR3: CASSFLGSGSPLHF. In nucleotides, the CDR3 is TGTGCCAGCAGTTTTTTAGGGTCTGGCTCACCCCTCCACTTT.

This chain uses TRBV19 with TRBJ1-2, with D hard to call. The CDR3 spans 13 residues. CDR1 is LNHDA, CDR2 SQIVND, per germline (reference sequence). V lost 4 bases and J 6 bases, leaving 12 bases between the germline ends. DNA for the CDR3: TGTGCCAGTAGTACTTCCATCCACGATGGCTACACCTTC. It is translated as CASSTSIHDGYTF.

V usage is TRBV13 and J usage is TRBJ2-1, with 8 positions matching TRBD2. Looked up from germline, CDR1 is PRHDT and CDR2 is FYEKMQ (reference sequence). V lost 5 bases to trimming and J lost 2 bases; unmatched junction nucleotides: 5. The CDR3 extends over 15 amino acids. This chain's CDR3 is CASSRTSGPYNEQFF. As DNA, the CDR3 is TGTGCCAGCAGCAGAACTAGCGGCCCCTACAATGAGCAGTTCTTC.